These 20 T cell receptor beta chains were all obtained from the same sample, sequenced in a study of lymphopenia after photon versus proton radiotherapy. Measured with immunoSEQ multiplex PCR; TCRdb has only the in-frame clones, and not every one. This sample has 53,000 or so clones, with around 83% found just once. This specimen consisted of peripheral blood, obtained from a patient treated with photon-based radiotherapy. The receptors stem from a man aged 50-59 years with gastric cancer.

This rearrangement joins TRBV5-1 to TRBJ2-6; possible D gene TRBD2, 5 bases. The V end was cut by 0 bases, the J end by 0 bases, with 10 bases between. The CDR3 runs to 17 residues. Germline CDR1 SGHRS, CDR2 YFSETQ. DNA for the CDR3: TGCGCCAGCAGCTTGGCCTCGGGGATCTCTGGGGCCAACGTCCTGACTTTC. Translation gives CASSLASGISGANVLTF.

The rearrangement links TRBV28 to TRBJ2-3; no clear D gene. The CDR3 extends over 15 amino acids. Germline V gene sequence: CDR1 MDHEN, CDR2 SYDVKM. The germline V and J ends were trimmed by 2 bases and 1 base, with 10 bases remaining between them. The CDR3 sequence: CASSLVDKGTDTQYF. CDR3 coding DNA: TGTGCCAGCAGTTTAGTTGACAAGGGCACAGATACGCAGTATTTT.

This clone was observed once. This chain joins TRBV19 and TRBJ2-1; 7 positions match TRBD1. CDR3 size: 16 residues. Germline V gene data show CDR1 as LNHDA and CDR2 as SQIVND (reference sequence). V lost 0 bases, J lost 2 bases, and 4 bases stayed unmatched. CDR3 sequence: CASSIENRGPYNEQFF. Written as DNA, the CDR3 is TGTGCCAGTAGTATAGAAAACAGGGGACCCTACAATGAGCAGTTCTTC.

The chain uses TRBV19 and TRBJ1-1, with D perhaps matching TRBD1 (5 bases). Germline V lookup: CDR1 LNHDA, CDR2 SQIVND (reference sequence). V lost 7 bases and J 5 bases, leaving 14 bases between the germline ends. CDR3 length equals 13 residues. The CDR3 nucleotides read TGTGCCAGTACCATCCGGGACGGAACTGAAGCTTTCTTT. This encodes CASTIRDGTEAFF.

V is TRBV7-8 and J is TRBJ1-5; a possible D gene is TRBD1 (5 bases). V was trimmed by 1 base and J by 0 bases, leaving 16 bases between them. The CDR3 totals 18 residues. The germline gives CDR1 SGHVS, CDR2 FQNEAQ. The CDR3 region has the DNA TGTGCCAGCAGCTTAGGGGGACTTCCAAGTTATAGCAATCAGCCCCAGCATTTT. Its protein product is CASSLGGLPSYSNQPQHF.

This rearrangement joins TRBV14 to TRBJ1-3; D is undetermined. The V end lost 1 base, the J end lost 0 bases, and 4 bases lay between the germline ends. Germline loops: CDR1 SGHDN, CDR2 FVKESK. CDR3 length equals 14 residues. Here the CDR3 reads CASSQVNSGNTIYF. The CDR3 DNA follows: TGTGCCAGCAGCCAAGTCAACTCTGGAAACACCATATATTTT.

The chain combines TRBV7-8 with TRBJ2-5; the match to TRBD1 covers 8 bases. Germline CDR1 and CDR2: SGHVS and FQNEAQ. J lost 9 bases, V lost 2 bases, and 11 bases had no gene match. CDR3 length: 15 residues. In DNA form, the CDR3 reads TGTGCCAGCAGCTTATCTCGGGACAGGTCCGGGCCCCAGTACTTC. The encoded protein is CASSLSRDRSGPQYF.

V and J are TRBV5-1 and TRBJ1-2; D gene uncertain. V gave up 4 bases and J gave up 4 bases, with 8 bases separating them. Germline CDR1 reads SGHRS; CDR2 reads YFSETQ. The CDR3 sequence is 12 residues long. The CDR3 loop reads CASSPGGYGYTF. CDR3 nucleotides: TGCGCCAGCAGCCCGGGAGGCTATGGCTACACCTTC.

The chain joins TRBV7-2 to TRBJ2-7; D perhaps matches TRBD1 (7 bases). CDR3 length equals 16 residues. Germline V gene sequence: CDR1 SGHTA, CDR2 FQGNSA. Trimming shortened V by 0 bases and J by 4 bases, and 16 bases separated the two germline ends. DNA for the CDR3: TGTGCCAGCAGCTTAGCCTCCTCACAGGGGAGGTACGAGCAGTACTTC. Its protein is CASSLASSQGRYEQYF. Full variable domain (outside the CDR3, taken from reference TRBV7-2 and TRBJ2-7): GAGVSQSPSNKVTEKGKDVELRCDPISGHTALYWYRQSLGQGLEFLIYFQGNSAPDKSGLPSDRFSAERTGGSVSTLTIQRTQQEDSAVYLCASSLASSQGRYEQYFGPGTRLTVT.

The V and J genes are TRBV2 and TRBJ2-7, with D perhaps TRBD2 (5 bases). The V gene's germline CDR1 is SNHLY and CDR2 FYNNEI. V was pared by 5 bases and J by 0 bases, with 11 bases between. This CDR3 comprises 14 residues. The CDR3 loop is CASSWTPSSYEQYF. The CDR3 coding sequence is TGTGCCAGCAGTTGGACTCCGAGCTCCTACGAGCAGTACTTC. Based on the CDR3 plus reference TRBV2 and TRBJ2-7, the full variable domain is EPEVTQTPSHQVTQMGQEVILRCVPISNHLYFYWYRQILGQKVEFLVSFYNNEISEKSEIFDDQFSVERPDGSNFTLKIRSTKLEDSAMYFCASSWTPSSYEQYFGPGTRLTVT.

The J gene is TRBJ1-5, the V gene TRBV28; D is uncertain. CDR1 is MDHEN and CDR2 is SYDVKM in the germline V gene. This CDR3 region has 16 residues. The ends were cut back, 2 bases at V and 3 bases at J, with 14 bases in the middle. CDR3 nucleotides: TGTGCCAGCAGTTTACCCTGGGGAGTTTACAATCAGCCCCAGCATTTT. Translating gives CASSLPWGVYNQPQHF.

Comment on this clone: The junction differs from germline at one of its ends, possibly a read error. The gene calls are TRBV29-1 and TRBJ1-2; TRBD1 aligns across 7 bases. This CDR3 has 12 amino acids. The V gene's germline CDR1 is SQVTM and CDR2 ANQGSEA. DNA of the CDR3: TGCAGCGCTGAAGGGGGCGCCTCCGGCTACACCTTC. Encoded protein: CSAEGGASGYTF.

A single count supports this clone. The germline gene is not matched at one end of the junction; a read error may be the cause. V gene TRBV7-9 combines with J gene TRBJ1-2, with D possibly being TRBD1 (5 bases). The CDR3 spans 14 residues. Germline V gives CDR1 SEHNR, CDR2 FQNEAQ (reference sequence). The CDR3 coding sequence is TGCGCCAGCAGCTCTGCGGATGGTGGGGCTGGCTACACCTTC. Its translation is CASSSADGGAGYTF. Variable domain in full (rest from reference TRBV7-9 and TRBJ1-2): DTGVSQNPRHKITKRGQNVTFRCDPISEHNRLYWYRQTLGQGPEFLTYFQNEAQLEKSRLLSDRFSAERPKGSFSTLEIQRTEQGDSAMYLCASSSADGGAGYTFGSGTRLTVV.

The chain employs TRBV5-4 and TRBJ1-2, with 8 bases aligning to TRBD1. The CDR3 totals 15 residues. CDR1 SGHNT and CDR2 YYREEE come from the germline V gene (reference sequence). Germline trimming cut 5 bases from V and 8 bases from J; bases unmatched to any gene: 14. The DNA of the CDR3 is TGTGCCAGCAGTTCGGCAGGGGGCAACTACGAAGGCTACACCTTC. Protein product: CASSSAGGNYEGYTF.

The V call is TRBV2, the J call TRBJ2-7, with D perhaps given as TRBD1 or TRBD2 (6 bases each). CDR3 size: 15 residues. Deletions cut 6 bases from V and 0 bases from J, with 15 bases between. From germline, CDR1 is SNHLY and CDR2 FYNNEI. The CDR3 nucleotides read TGTGCCAGCAGCCTGAGGGAGGACAGCTCCTACGAGCAGTACTTC. Translated: CASSLREDSSYEQYF.

In this sample, this clone turned up a few times. The chain employs TRBV27 and TRBJ1-1; D gene ambiguous. There are 13 residues in the CDR3. Per the germline V gene, CDR1 is MNHEY and CDR2 is SMNVEV (reference sequence). Trimming took 3 bases from V and 8 from J, leaving 13 bases between them. The CDR3 spells CASSFAGSKEAFF. The CDR3 coding sequence is TGTGCCAGCAGTTTTGCAGGATCCAAGGAAGCTTTCTTT.

The chain has TRBV6-5 and TRBJ2-2; unclear D gene. The ends were cut back, 2 bases at V and 6 bases at J, with 13 bases in the middle. The CDR3 runs to 15 residues. Germline V gene lookup returns CDR1 MNHEY and CDR2 SVGAGI. CDR3: CASSYRPASSGELFF. The CDR3 nucleotides read TGTGCCAGCAGTTACCGGCCAGCTTCATCCGGGGAGCTGTTTTTT.

The V call is TRBV6-5, the J call TRBJ1-1; D might be TRBD1 (5 bases). This CDR3 region has 15 residues. Looked up from germline, CDR1 is MNHEY and CDR2 is SVGAGI. V shed 0 bases and J shed 5 bases, with 13 bases lying between them. The CDR3 DNA sequence: TGTGCCAGCAGTTACTCAGGGCAGGGAAAGACTGAAGCTTTCTTT. Translated, it gives CASSYSGQGKTEAFF.

This chain uses TRBV7-2 with TRBJ1-2, with 7 bases matching TRBD1. Germline assignment: CDR1 SGHTA and CDR2 FQGNSA. CDR3 length: 16 residues. V trimming: 1 base; J trimming: 4 bases; junction bases outside the gene matches: 9. CDR3 coding DNA: TGTGCCAGCAGCTTAGGAGGTCAGGGGGTCCTCTATGGCTACACCTTC. Protein sequence: CASSLGGQGVLYGYTF. The whole variable domain, filled in from reference TRBV7-2 and TRBJ1-2, reads GAGVSQSPSNKVTEKGKDVELRCDPISGHTALYWYRQSLGQGLEFLIYFQGNSAPDKSGLPSDRFSAERTGGSVSTLTIQRTQQEDSAVYLCASSLGGQGVLYGYTFGSGTRLTVV.

The genes are TRBV9 and TRBJ2-5; 12 bases fit TRBD1. Germline assignment: CDR1 SGDLS and CDR2 YYNGEE. The CDR3 has 21 amino acids. V trimming: 0 bases; J trimming: 1 base; junction bases outside the gene matches: 16. The CDR3 region has the DNA TGTGCCAGCAGCGTAGTCCCAGTCGGGACAGGGGGCGCAGTAAGCCAAGAGACCCAGTACTTC. This gives the protein CASSVVPVGTGGAVSQETQYF. Together with reference TRBV9 and TRBJ2-5, the CDR3 gives the full variable domain: DSGVTQTPKHLITATGQRVTLRCSPRSGDLSVYWYQQSLDQGLQFLIQYYNGEERAKGNILERFSAQQFPDLHSELNLSSLELGDSALYFCASSVVPVGTGGAVSQETQYFGPGTRLLVL.